This is a list of T cell receptor beta chains from one sample in a study of blood T cell repertoires in COVID-19. Only in-frame clones appear in the TCRdb table, and some are missing; sequencing was by immunoSEQ multiplex PCR. In the table there are more than 85,000 clones, 70% to 85% of which are singletons. Sequenced sample: peripheral blood. The receptor source for this set is a woman aged 50 to 65 with acute or convalescent COVID-19. Both conserved end residues are part of each CDR3.

CASRPGQGMAGNTEAFF | TRBV2
CASALHIVGNQPQHF | TRBV19
CASRYTGVYGYTF | TRBV28
CASSPSGGGTEAFF | TRBV18
CASSLASQGGAFF | TRBV7-9
CASSLLPATNYGYTF | TRBV7-2
CASSPGGDTQYF | TRBV18
CASSAGYSNQPQHF | TRBV27
CASSFDAATEAFF | TRBV6-5
CASSIDLSRNSPLHF | TRBV28
CASDVGRGENTEAFF | TRBV10-2
CASSLSGGTKETQYF | TRBV7-9
CASSYSTDTQYF | TRBV14
CASSSNGGGETQYF | TRBV14
CASRGHLAYNEQFF | TRBV27
CASSFTGDYGYTF | TRBV5-5
CASSQARGQGEQYF | TRBV27
CATVGLTSSSYNEQFF | TRBV10-1
CASMDQGNSPLHF | TRBV6-5
CASSSATGGRKNEQYF | TRBV6-5
CASTLSGIYGYTF | TRBV14
CASIPSLPGLVYNEQFF | TRBV2
CASSSNWGRRNTEAFF | TRBV6-6
CASSLSGDTYEQYF | TRBV7-9
CASSLGTGGIGEQYF | TRBV11-2
CAWSAGLAGETQYF | TRBV30
CASSLGLADKTDTQYF | TRBV7-9